This T cell receptor (beta chain) was sequenced during a study of PD-1 blockade in classical Hodgkin lymphoma. Study-level findings and limits: Newly diagnosed patients were said to have less baseline TCR diversity than healthy donors did.

Germline CDR1 is SNHLY and CDR2 is FYNNEI. Trimming cost V 3 bases and J 2 bases, with 12 bases left between them. The CDR3 sequence is 15 residues long. With no exception, relapse followed autologous stem cell transplantation in all patients, and brentuximab vedotin exposure varied. TCRdb's copy holds only in-frame clones and misses some; the assay was immunoSEQ multiplex PCR. The table shows 29,000 or so clones, with around 70% occurring only once. As for this clone: The antigen is undetermined.

The TCR comes from a human donor with classical Hodgkin lymphoma. The sample was peripheral blood mononuclear cells (PBMCs), taken before the second cycle of nivolumab. The chain is built from TRBV2 and TRBJ2-3, with D unresolved. The CDR3 here is CASSEDQTLTDTQYF. In nucleotides, the CDR3 is TGTGCCAGCAGTGAGGACCAGACCCTCACAGATACGCAGTATTTT.